These 15 T cell receptor beta chains came from one sample sequenced in a study of cytomegalovirus exposure and HLA in healthy donors. Profiling relied on immunoSEQ multiplex PCR, and the TCRdb table lists in-frame clones only, not all of them. The table includes roughly 150,000 clones, roughly 84% detected once. The sample consisted of PBMCs. These receptors originate from a man aged 25 to 40 in good health and CMV-seropositive.

The sample holds a few counts of this clone. V gene TRBV5-1 combines with J gene TRBJ1-4, with 7 bases matching TRBD1. The V segment lost 4 bases and the J segment 8 bases; nucleotides outside the gene matches: 11. The CDR3 consists of 15 residues. Germline V lookup: CDR1 SGHRS, CDR2 YFSETQ. The chain's CDR3 is CASSPPDRAGEKLFF. CDR3 nucleotide sequence: TGCGCCAGCAGCCCCCCTGACAGGGCGGGAGAAAAACTGTTTTTT. The full variable domain, completed using reference TRBV5-1 and TRBJ1-4, is KAGVTQTPRYLIKTRGQQVTLSCSPISGHRSVSWYQQTPGQGLQFLFEYFSETQRNKGNFPGRFSGRQFSNSRSEMNVSTLELGDSALYLCASSPPDRAGEKLFFGSGTQLSVL.

The chain is built from TRBV13 and TRBJ2-5; maybe TRBD1 (6 bases). Per germline, CDR1 PRHDT and CDR2 FYEKMQ (reference sequence). Trimming took off 5 bases at V and 5 bases at J, with 15 bases between the two ends. This CDR3 region has 14 residues. CDR3 sequence: CASSTRQDSETQYF. For the CDR3, the DNA is TGTGCCAGCAGCACCCGACAGGACTCGGAGACCCAGTACTTC.

The chain joins TRBV6-1 to TRBJ1-2; D is perhaps TRBD1 (6 bases). The germline CDR1 and CDR2 sequences are MNHNS and SASEGT. V lost 7 bases and J lost 7, with 19 bases in between. This CDR3 contains 14 residues. CDR3 in amino acids: CASTSGQPHGGYTF. CDR3 nucleotide sequence: TGTGCCAGCACCTCCGGACAGCCCCATGGTGGCTACACCTTC.

The CDR3 region is CASSDFKGQGSYNEQFF. The DNA for the CDR3 is TGTGCCAGCAGTGATTTTAAAGGACAGGGGTCCTACAATGAGCAGTTCTTC. The V and J genes are TRBV25-1 and TRBJ2-1, with 9 bases aligning to TRBD1. Per germline, CDR1 MGHDK and CDR2 SYGVNS. Trimming took 3 bases from V and 1 from J; bases not matched to a gene: 7. The CDR3 sequence is 17 residues long.

The CDR3 region is CASSSRQGAYNEQFF. DNA for the CDR3: TGTGCCAGCAGCTCCCGACAGGGTGCCTACAATGAGCAGTTCTTC. The chain couples TRBV7-9 to TRBJ2-1, with 7 bases fitting TRBD1. The length of the CDR3 is 15 residues. The J segment lost 2 bases and the V segment lost 4 bases, leaving 5 bases of the junction unmatched. The V gene's germline CDR1 is SEHNR and CDR2 FQNEAQ (reference sequence).

This clone was detected ten times or more. The rearrangement links TRBV19 to TRBJ1-2; no clear D. CDR1 LNHDA and CDR2 SQIVND come from the germline V gene (reference sequence). The germline V and J ends were trimmed by 5 bases and 0 bases, with 7 bases remaining between them. The CDR3 length is 13 residues. CDR3 DNA sequence: TGTGCCAGTAGTCTGACAACTAACTATGGCTACACCTTC. This sequence encodes CASSLTTNYGYTF.

This chain joins TRBV5-1 and TRBJ2-5; 7 nucleotides align to TRBD2. Germline V lookup: CDR1 SGHRS, CDR2 YFSETQ. CDR3 length: 15 amino acids. The junction had 9 bases not matched to a gene; V was cut back by 3 bases and J by 4 bases. As DNA, the CDR3 is TGCGCCAGCAGCTATGGTATCTCGGGAGGAGAGACCCAGTACTTC. This gives the protein CASSYGISGGETQYF.

The V gene is TRBV7-2, the J gene TRBJ1-4; 9 nucleotides align to TRBD1. With 3 bases clipped from V and 7 bases from J, the junction kept 9 bases outside the gene matches. Germline CDR1 SGHTA, CDR2 FQGNSA. The CDR3 consists of 16 residues. The CDR3 spells CASSFQPGTGSEKLFF. CDR3 DNA sequence: TGTGCCAGCAGCTTCCAACCCGGGACAGGGAGTGAAAAACTGTTTTTT.

This rearrangement joins TRBV5-1 to TRBJ1-1; no clear D. The CDR3 runs 13 residues. Trimming left V 3 bases short and J 3 bases short, with 9 bases between. Per germline, CDR1 SGHRS and CDR2 YFSETQ. The CDR3 spells CASSSAPDTEAFF. CDR3 sequence (DNA): TGCGCCAGCAGCTCCGCCCCGGACACTGAAGCTTTCTTT.

This clone occurred a few times. The chain couples TRBV28 to TRBJ1-2; no firm D call. V was pared by 8 bases and J by 6 bases, with 10 bases between. Per the germline V gene, CDR1 is MDHEN and CDR2 is SYDVKM. The CDR3 is 11 residues long. Written as DNA, the CDR3 is TGTGCCAGCGAGGAAATGGATGGCTACACCTTC. It translates to CASEEMDGYTF.

The rearrangement joins TRBV30 to TRBJ2-7, with no clear D. Trimming took off 0 bases at V and 4 bases at J, with 4 bases between the two ends. The CDR3 runs 11 residues. The germline V gene encodes CDR1 GTSNPN and CDR2 SVGIG (reference sequence). CDR3 in amino acids: CAWSVAYEQYF. The CDR3 DNA reads as TGTGCCTGGAGTGTAGCTTACGAGCAGTACTTC.

The rearrangement joins TRBV29-1 to TRBJ2-5, with TRBD1 matching over 8 bases. The CDR3 is 14 residues long. V lost 0 bases, J lost 5 bases, and 5 bases stayed unmatched. CDR1 is SQVTM and CDR2 is ANQGSEA in the germline V gene. The CDR3 protein is CSVEEGTGGETQYF. The DNA of the CDR3 is TGCAGCGTTGAAGAGGGGACAGGCGGGGAGACCCAGTACTTC.

This clone appeared once. V gene TRBV4-1 combines with J gene TRBJ2-3; TRBD2 aligns across 12 bases. The V segment lost 6 bases and the J segment 0 bases; nucleotides outside the gene matches: 10. Germline V lookup: CDR1 MGHRA, CDR2 YSYEKL. This CDR3 region has 18 residues. CDR3 nucleotides: TGCGCCAGCAGACAGGGACTAGCGGGTTACGCTAGCACAGATACGCAGTATTTT. The encoded protein is CASRQGLAGYASTDTQYF.

This clone was detected once. CDR3 sequence reads: CASSDRAGRDTDTQYF. The CDR3, as DNA: TGTGCCAGCAGTGACAGAGCGGGGCGGGACACAGATACGCAGTATTTT. The chain recombines TRBV2 with TRBJ2-3, with 7 bases fitting TRBD2. J was trimmed by 2 bases and V by 3 bases; bases with no gene match: 8. The CDR3 spans 16 residues. The V gene's germline CDR1 is SNHLY and CDR2 FYNNEI. Drawing the rest from reference TRBV2 and TRBJ2-3, the complete variable domain is EPEVTQTPSHQVTQMGQEVILRCVPISNHLYFYWYRQILGQKVEFLVSFYNNEISEKSEIFDDQFSVERPDGSNFTLKIRSTKLEDSAMYFCASSDRAGRDTDTQYFGPGTRLTVL.

The V gene is TRBV7-3, the J gene TRBJ2-1; 10 bases agree with TRBD2. This CDR3 has 15 amino acids. The J segment lost 3 bases and the V segment lost 5 bases, leaving 4 bases of the junction unmatched. Germline lookup yields CDR1 SGHTA and CDR2 FQGTGA. The CDR3 nucleotides read TGTGCCAGCAGCCTAAGCGGGAGGGACTACAATGAGCAGTTCTTC. This codes for CASSLSGRDYNEQFF.